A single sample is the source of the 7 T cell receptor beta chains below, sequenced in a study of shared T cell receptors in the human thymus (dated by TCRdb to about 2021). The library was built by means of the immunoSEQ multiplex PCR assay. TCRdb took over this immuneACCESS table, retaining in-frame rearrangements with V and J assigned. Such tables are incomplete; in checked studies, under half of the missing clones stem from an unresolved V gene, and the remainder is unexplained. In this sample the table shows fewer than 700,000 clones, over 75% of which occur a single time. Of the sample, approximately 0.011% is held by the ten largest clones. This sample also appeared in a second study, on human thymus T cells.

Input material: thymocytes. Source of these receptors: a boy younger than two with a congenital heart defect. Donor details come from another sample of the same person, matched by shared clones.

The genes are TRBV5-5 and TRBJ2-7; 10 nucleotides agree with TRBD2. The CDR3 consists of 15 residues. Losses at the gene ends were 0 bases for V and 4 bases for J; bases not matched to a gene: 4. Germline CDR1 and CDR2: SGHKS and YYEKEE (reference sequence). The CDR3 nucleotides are TGTGCCAGCAGCTTGGCCGCGGGACTAGCGTACGAGCAGTACTTC. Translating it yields CASSLAAGLAYEQYF.

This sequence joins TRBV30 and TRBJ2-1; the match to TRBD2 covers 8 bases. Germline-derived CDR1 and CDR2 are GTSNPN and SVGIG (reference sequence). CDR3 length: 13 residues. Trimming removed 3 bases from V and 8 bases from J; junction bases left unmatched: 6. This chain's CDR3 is CAWSAGGLHEQFF. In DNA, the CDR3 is TGTGCCTGGAGCGCGGGAGGATTGCATGAGCAGTTCTTC. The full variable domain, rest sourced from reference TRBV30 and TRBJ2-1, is SQTIHQWPATLVQPVGSPLSLECTVEGTSNPNLYWYRQAAGRGLQLLFYSVGIGQISSEVPQNLSASRPQDRQFILSSKKLLLSDSGFYLCAWSAGGLHEQFFGPGTRLTVL.

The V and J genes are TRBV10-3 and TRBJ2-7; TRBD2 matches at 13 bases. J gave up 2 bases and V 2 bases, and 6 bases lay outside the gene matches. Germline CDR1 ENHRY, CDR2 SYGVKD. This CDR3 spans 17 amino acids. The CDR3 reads CAISEGLAGAPTYEQYF. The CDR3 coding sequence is TGTGCCATCAGTGAGGGACTAGCGGGAGCCCCAACCTACGAGCAGTACTTC.

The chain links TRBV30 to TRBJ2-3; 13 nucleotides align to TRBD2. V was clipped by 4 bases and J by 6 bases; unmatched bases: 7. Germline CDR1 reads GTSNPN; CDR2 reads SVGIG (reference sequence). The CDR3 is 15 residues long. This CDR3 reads CAWIGLAGDVDTQYF. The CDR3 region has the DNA TGTGCCTGGATTGGACTAGCGGGAGATGTGGATACGCAGTATTTT.

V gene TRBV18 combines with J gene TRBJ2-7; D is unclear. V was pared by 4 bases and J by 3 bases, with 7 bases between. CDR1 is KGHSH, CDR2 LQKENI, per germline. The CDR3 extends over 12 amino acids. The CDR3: CASSRPNYEQYF. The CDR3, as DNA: TGTGCCAGCTCACGACCTAACTACGAGCAGTACTTC.

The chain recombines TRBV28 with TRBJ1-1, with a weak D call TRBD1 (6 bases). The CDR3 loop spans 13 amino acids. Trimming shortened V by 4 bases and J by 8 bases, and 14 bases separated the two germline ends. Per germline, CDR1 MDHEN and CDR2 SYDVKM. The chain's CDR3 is CASSSPGHGEAFF. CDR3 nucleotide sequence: TGTGCCAGCAGTTCACCGGGACACGGGGAAGCTTTCTTT.

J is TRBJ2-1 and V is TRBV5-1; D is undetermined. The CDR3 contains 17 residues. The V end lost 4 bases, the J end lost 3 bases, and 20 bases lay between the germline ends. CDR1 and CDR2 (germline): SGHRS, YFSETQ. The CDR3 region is CASSPQMASGLYNEQFF. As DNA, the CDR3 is TGCGCCAGCAGCCCGCAAATGGCTTCGGGTCTCTACAATGAGCAGTTCTTC.